Sequencing of this TCR beta chain was carried out in a study of blood T cell repertoires in COVID-19. Generated by immunoSEQ multiplex PCR, the TCRdb table keeps only in-frame clones and is missing some. The sample records under 200,000 clones, 82% being singletons. The length of the CDR3 is 16 residues. Germline V gene lookup returns CDR1 MNHEY and CDR2 SMNVEV (reference sequence). Unmatched junction bases numbered 13, after V lost 5 bases and J lost 8 bases. The sequenced sample consisted of PBMCs or T cells enriched from blood (not recorded which). The clonotype comes from a woman in her sixties or seventies with acute COVID-19. The chain is built from TRBV27 and TRBJ1-4; 8 bases line up with TRBD1. As DNA, the CDR3 is TGTGCCAGCAGTCCTTCGGACAGGGTTCGGAAAGAAAAACTGTTTTTT. The encoded protein is CASSPSDRVRKEKLFF.